The table lists the clone carrying this TCR beta chain with a count of one. Its antigen remains unknown. Approximately 9 x 10^4 naive or memory CD4+ cells were cultured with CEF peptides for under 12 days. Sequenced by immunoSEQ multiplex PCR; TCRdb stores in-frame clones only, minus some. The table records around 41,000 clones, over 75% of them present only once. This CDR3 spans 15 amino acids. The V and J ends lost 4 bases and 3 bases respectively, with 16 bases between them. Germline V CDR1 and CDR2: SGDLS, YYNGEE. This sample is part of a study of CD4 T cells in relation to SARS-CoV-2 and coronaviruses. Study-level information: PBMCs were cultured with antigen for roughly 10 days before TCR beta sequencing.

Study-level findings and limits: Each donor contributed either pre-pandemic or post-infection samples, not both. Crossreactive clones expanded significantly less to SARS-CoV-2 than monoreactive clones.

Sequencing was carried out using naive CD4+ T cells from PBMCs, cultured in vitro. Documented subset: naive CD4+ T cells isolated by negative enrichment. The chain couples TRBV9 to TRBJ1-2; TRBD1 is a possible D gene (5 bases). The source of this sequence is an adult with COVID-19. CDR3 in DNA: TGTGCCAGCAGCAGAGGACTCTGGGGCGACTATGGCTACACCTTC. Its protein is CASSRGLWGDYGYTF.